This T cell receptor (beta chain) is from a study of T cell repertoires in cytomegalovirus infection. The CDR3 consists of 14 residues. From germline, CDR1 is DFQATT and CDR2 SNEGSKA (reference sequence). TCRdb re-derived calls from the reads in MiXCR, one entry per CDR3 protein. The sample holds a few hundred thousand distinct CDR3 sequences; roughly a sixth are singletons and the top ten take 9.5% to 15%. The table lists this clonotype with a few counts. The TCR originated in a human donor in good health (CMV status not recorded). Some clones in this sample may be carry-over from other donors' samples. The material sequenced was PBMCs. The rearrangement joins TRBV20-1 to TRBJ2-1; 10 bases align to TRBD1. The CDR3 reads CSSIRGDRGNEQFF. In nucleotides, the CDR3 is TGCAGCTCGATTCGGGGGGACAGGGGTAATGAGCAGTTCTTC.